The rows below give T cell receptor beta chains drawn from one sample of a study of CD8 T cells in ankylosing spondylitis. TCRdb called the 5' RACE reads again in MiXCR, with one record for every CDR3 protein. The data show roughly 700,000 distinct CDR3 sequences, 15% to 20% seen once. Material: blood, either unsorted or a sorted T cell fraction (not recorded which). Receptors were obtained from a male donor with ankylosing spondylitis. The CDR3 runs from the conserved cysteine through the conserved F or W. Fields, in order: clone size, D gene, J gene, V gene, CDR3 protein, CDR3 DNA. The D gene is left open where the match is weak. Size is omitted from some rows. Given values are once, few, many or a class for expanded clones.

size: NA; D: TRBD1; J: TRBJ1-1; V: TRBV6-5; CDR3: CASSYQISGQGNTEAFF; DNA: TGTGCCAGCAGTTACCAAATCTCAGGACAGGGGAACACTGAAGCTTTCTTT
size: NA; D: NA; J: TRBJ2-7; V: TRBV20-1; CDR3: CSASSDRTFGEQYF; DNA: TGCAGTGCTAGTTCCGACAGGACTTTTGGGGAGCAGTACTTC
size: few; D: NA; J: TRBJ1-1; V: TRBV6-2/TRBV6-3; CDR3: CASSRYLQVWGTEAFF; DNA: TGTGCCAGCAGTCGCTACTTACAGGTGTGGGGAACTGAAGCTTTCTTT
size: NA; D: TRBD2; J: TRBJ2-3; V: TRBV5-1; CDR3: CASSPRGATDTQYF; DNA: TGCGCCAGCAGCCCGCGGGGGGCCACAGATACGCAGTATTTT
size: NA; D: TRBD2; J: TRBJ2-7; V: TRBV6-1; CDR3: CASSPRGTSGYEQYF; DNA: TGTGCCAGCAGCCCACGCGGGACTAGCGGGTACGAGCAGTACTTC
size: NA; D: NA; J: TRBJ1-2; V: TRBV30; CDR3: CAWSVGSNYGYTF; DNA: TGTGCCTGGAGTGTAGGCAGTAACTATGGCTACACCTTC
size: NA; D: TRBD1; J: TRBJ2-5; V: TRBV24-1; CDR3: CATSKSTGKETQYF; DNA: TGTGCCACCAGTAAATCGACAGGGAAAGAGACCCAGTACTTC
size: few; D: NA; J: TRBJ2-7; V: TRBV12-3/TRBV12-4; CDR3: CASSSTGTKSYEQYF; DNA: TGTGCCAGCAGTTCAACCGGGACGAAATCCTACGAGCAGTACTTC
size: few; D: NA; J: TRBJ2-1; V: TRBV6-2/TRBV6-3; CDR3: CASSPYSSYNEQFF; DNA: TGTGCCAGCAGTCCCTATAGCTCCTACAATGAGCAGTTCTTC
size: many; D: TRBD2; J: TRBJ2-3; V: TRBV20-1; CDR3: CSAGKVAGETDTQYF; DNA: TGCAGTGCGGGGAAGGTAGCGGGAGAAACAGATACGCAGTATTTT
size: few; D: NA; J: TRBJ1-3; V: TRBV29-1; CDR3: CSATEYSGNTIYF; DNA: TGCAGCGCAACCGAGTACTCTGGAAACACCATATATTTT
size: NA; D: TRBD2; J: TRBJ2-7; V: TRBV9; CDR3: CASSAGLDLSHEQYF; DNA: TGTGCCAGCAGCGCGGGACTAGATCTCTCCCACGAGCAGTACTTC
size: NA; D: TRBD2; J: TRBJ2-5; V: TRBV4-1; CDR3: CASSHPGLAQETQYF; DNA: TGCGCCAGCAGCCACCCGGGACTAGCCCAAGAGACCCAGTACTTC
size: few; D: TRBD2; J: TRBJ2-2; V: TRBV7-3; CDR3: CASSLTSGIIGELFF; DNA: TGTGCCAGCAGCTTAACTAGCGGGATCATCGGGGAGCTGTTTTTT
size: few; D: NA; J: TRBJ2-1; V: TRBV6-5; CDR3: CASSYSEENEQFF; DNA: TGTGCCAGCAGTTACTCGGAGGAAAATGAGCAGTTCTTC
size: NA; D: NA; J: TRBJ2-5; V: TRBV5-1; CDR3: CASSLGKVGGTQYF; DNA: TGCGCCAGCAGCTTGGGAAAGGTCGGTGGGACCCAGTACTTC
size: few; D: TRBD2; J: TRBJ2-3; V: TRBV29-1; CDR3: CSVPGGLAGDTQYF; DNA: TGCAGCGTCCCGGGGGGACTAGCGGGAGATACGCAGTATTTT
size: few; D: NA; J: TRBJ2-7; V: TRBV18; CDR3: CASSPPSASYEQYF; DNA: TGTGCCAGCTCACCACCAAGCGCCTCCTACGAGCAGTACTTC
size: NA; D: NA; J: TRBJ1-1; V: TRBV6-5; CDR3: CASSYSAGNTEAFF; DNA: TGTGCCAGCAGTTACTCGGCAGGGAACACTGAAGCTTTCTTT
size: NA; D: NA; J: TRBJ2-7; V: TRBV11-1; CDR3: CASSLDGPAPYEQYF; DNA: TGTGCCAGCAGCTTAGATGGTCCCGCACCCTACGAGCAGTACTTC
size: few; D: NA; J: TRBJ1-1; V: TRBV9; CDR3: CASSVEAGVTEAFF; DNA: TGTGCCAGCAGCGTAGAGGCAGGGGTCACTGAAGCTTTCTTT
size: many; D: TRBD2; J: TRBJ2-2; V: TRBV24-1; CDR3: CATSDHPSGSTGELFF; DNA: TGTGCCACCAGTGATCATCCCAGCGGGAGTACCGGGGAGCTGTTTTTT
size: NA; D: NA; J: TRBJ2-7; V: TRBV5-6; CDR3: CASSLTPGGQSDEQYF; DNA: TGTGCCAGCAGCCTCACTCCCGGGGGGCAGAGCGACGAGCAGTACTTC
size: NA; D: TRBD1; J: TRBJ2-2; V: TRBV5-1; CDR3: CASSLVGTANTGELFF; DNA: TGCGCCAGCAGCTTGGTCGGGACAGCGAACACCGGGGAGCTGTTTTTT
size: many; D: TRBD1; J: TRBJ1-2; V: TRBV12-3/TRBV12-4; CDR3: CASSLDRGHGYTF; DNA: TGTGCCAGCAGTTTGGACAGGGGCCATGGCTACACCTTC
size: few; D: NA; J: TRBJ2-3; V: TRBV29-1; CDR3: CSVGRRTRTDTQYF; DNA: TGCAGCGTTGGTAGGCGAACCCGCACAGATACGCAGTATTTT
size: few; D: NA; J: TRBJ1-1; V: TRBV15; CDR3: CATSRGSTTGFPPLEAFF; DNA: TGTGCCACCAGCAGAGGCTCCACGACAGGCTTCCCCCCCCTTGAAGCTTTCTTT
size: many; D: NA; J: TRBJ2-1; V: TRBV4-1; CDR3: CASSQDESFRYEQFF; DNA: TGCGCCAGCAGCCAAGATGAATCATTTAGGTATGAGCAGTTCTTC